Following are 26 T cell receptor beta chains from one sample sequenced in a study of spatial heterogeneity in lung cancer. TCRdb independently ran MiXCR on the 5' RACE reads; one entry per CDR3 protein. The data contain 75,000 to 85,000 distinct CDR3 sequences, about a fifth of them singletons. Stated time point: sample taken at primary tumor resection. Sequencing covered unsorted whole RNA taken from tumor, nontumor lung or frozen PBMC. The sequenced sample was PBMCs, obtained at surgery. Receptors were obtained from a male donor with early-stage non-small cell lung cancer.

This sequence joins TRBV10-3 and TRBJ1-1; maybe TRBD1 (5 bases). The length of the CDR3 is 13 residues. The V gene lost 10 bases and the J gene lost 5 bases, with 17 bases spanning the gap. CDR1 and CDR2 from the germline V gene are ENHRY and SYGVKD. For the CDR3, the DNA is TGTGCCACGCTTCAGGGTGAGGGGACTGAAGCTTTCTTT. Its translation is CATLQGEGTEAFF.

The chain employs TRBV9 and TRBJ2-1; 13 bases fit TRBD2. This CDR3 comprises 16 residues. CDR1 is SGDLS, CDR2 YYNGEE, per germline. With V trimmed by 3 bases and J by 10 bases, 10 bases remained unmatched. The CDR3 DNA is TGTGCCAGCAGCGCCGCAGGACTAGCGGGAGCTGGGGAGCAGTTCTTC. Translation gives CASSAAGLAGAGEQFF.

V is TRBV9 and J is TRBJ2-5, with D possibly TRBD1 on 5 matching bases. V lost 0 bases, J lost 7 bases, and 16 bases lay in between. The length of the CDR3 is 15 residues. In germline, CDR1 is SGDLS, CDR2 YYNGEE. The chain's CDR3 is CASSVDTDSQGTQYF. DNA for the CDR3: TGTGCCAGCAGCGTAGATACAGACTCCCAGGGGACCCAGTACTTC.

The table lists this clonotype with many counts. The chain joins TRBV30 to TRBJ1-5, with 9 bases aligning to TRBD1. Germline assignment: CDR1 GTSNPN and CDR2 SVGIG (reference sequence). The CDR3 sequence is 14 residues long. With 2 bases clipped from V and 5 bases from J, the junction kept 4 bases outside the gene matches. The CDR3 DNA sequence: TGTGCCTGGAGTCCGGACAGGGGCGATCAGCCCCAGCATTTT. Amino acid sequence: CAWSPDRGDQPQHF.

The chain employs TRBV28 and TRBJ1-5; TRBD1 might be the D (5 bases). Trimming stripped 4 bases from V and 0 bases from J, with 10 bases between. Germline V CDR1 and CDR2: MDHEN, SYDVKM. The CDR3 is 15 amino acids. The CDR3 bases are TGTGCCAGCAGTTCCCCGGACATTAGCAATCAGCCCCAGCATTTT. As protein: CASSSPDISNQPQHF.

The V and J genes are TRBV2 and TRBJ2-1; D call uncertain. Germline V gene sequence: CDR1 SNHLY, CDR2 FYNNEI. CDR3 size: 15 residues. Trimming cost V 3 bases and J 0 bases, with 9 bases left between them. The CDR3: CASSDGFSSYNEQFF. The CDR3 DNA follows: TGTGCCAGCAGTGATGGCTTTTCCTCCTACAATGAGCAGTTCTTC. Looking up the rest from reference TRBV2 and TRBJ2-1 gives the full variable domain: EPEVTQTPSHQVTQMGQEVILRCVPISNHLYFYWYRQILGQKVEFLVSFYNNEISEKSEIFDDQFSVERPDGSNFTLKIRSTKLEDSAMYFCASSDGFSSYNEQFFGPGTRLTVL.

This clonotype was seen many times. The J gene is TRBJ2-7, the V gene TRBV7-9; D is undetermined. CDR1 and CDR2 from the germline V gene are SEHNR and FQNEAQ (reference sequence). The ends were cut back, 7 bases at V and 4 bases at J, with 14 bases in the middle. The CDR3 consists of 13 residues. The CDR3 loop is CASTNSVGYEQYF. In DNA, the CDR3 is TGTGCCAGCACCAACTCGGTAGGGTACGAGCAGTACTTC.

This sequence joins TRBV5-1 and TRBJ1-4; possibly TRBD1 for D (6 bases). This CDR3 is built from 15 residues. Trimming shortened V by 7 bases and J by 4 bases, and 17 bases separated the two germline ends. Germline-derived CDR1 and CDR2 are SGHRS and YFSETQ. The CDR3 here is CASRSTGQNNEKLFF. The CDR3 nucleotides read TGCGCCAGCCGAAGCACAGGGCAGAATAATGAAAAACTGTTTTTT.

The chain recombines TRBV3-1 with TRBJ2-1; possibly TRBD2 for D (6 bases). In germline, CDR1 is LGHDT, CDR2 YNNKEL (reference sequence). V gave up 6 bases and J gave up 0 bases, with 15 bases separating them. CDR3 length: 16 residues. This CDR3 is CASSQLSGLSYNEQFF. The CDR3 bases are TGTGCCAGCAGTCAACTGAGCGGGCTCTCCTACAATGAGCAGTTCTTC.

This clonotype has more than one count but fewer than ten. The V gene is TRBV7-8, the J gene TRBJ1-5; D is unclear. Per the germline V gene, CDR1 is SGHVS and CDR2 is FQNEAQ. The CDR3 has 14 residues. The germline V and J ends were trimmed by 2 bases and 2 bases, with 7 bases remaining between them. The CDR3 coding sequence is TGTGCCAGCAGCTTATCCCTGGGCAATCAGCCCCAGCATTTT. Its translation is CASSLSLGNQPQHF. The full variable domain, completed using reference TRBV7-8 and TRBJ1-5, is GAGVSQSPRYKVAKRGQDVALRCDPISGHVSLFWYQQALGQGPEFLTYFQNEAQLDKSGLPSDRFFAERPEGSVSTLKIQRTQQEDSAVYLCASSLSLGNQPQHFGDGTRLSIL.

Notes on this clonotype: A read error is possible here, since a much larger clone lies one base away. The V and J genes are TRBV7-8 and TRBJ1-1; 8 bases are a match to TRBD1. This CDR3 spans 14 amino acids. Germline-derived CDR1 and CDR2 are SGHVS and FQNEAQ. The CDR3 reads CASRTGEMNIEAFF. In DNA, the CDR3 is TGTGCCAGCAGGACAGGGGAGATGAACATTGAAGCTTTCTTT.

CDR3 sequence (DNA): TGCGCCAGCAGCGCTATAACAGGGGGTACGCAGTATTTT. It encodes CASSAITGGTQYF. The chain links TRBV5-1 to TRBJ2-3; 8 nucleotides match TRBD1. Trimming took 4 bases from V and 8 from J; bases not matched to a gene: 6. This CDR3 has 13 residues. Per the germline V gene, CDR1 is SGHRS and CDR2 is YFSETQ.

There are a few counts of this clonotype. The CDR3 DNA is TGTGCCAGCAGCATCGGGACGGACTCTGGAAACACCATATATTTT. It yields the protein CASSIGTDSGNTIYF. The chain joins TRBV7-9 to TRBJ1-3, with a possible D match to TRBD1 (5 bases). The CDR3 sequence is 15 residues long. Germline V lookup: CDR1 SEHNR, CDR2 FQNEAQ (reference sequence). The V gene lost 5 bases and the J gene lost 0 bases, with 11 bases spanning the gap.

This clonotype was recorded a few times. The chain recombines TRBV14 with TRBJ2-5; unclear D gene. V lost 2 bases, J lost 5 bases, and 6 bases lay in between. Germline CDR1 is SGHDN and CDR2 is FVKESK. The CDR3 sequence is 12 residues long. CDR3 loop: CASSQNWETQYF. CDR3 coding DNA: TGTGCCAGCAGCCAAAACTGGGAGACCCAGTACTTC.

Many counts were recorded for this clonotype. The rearrangement links TRBV7-2 to TRBJ2-3, with D hard to call. The CDR3 loop spans 15 amino acids. Deletions cut 5 bases from V and 1 base from J, with 13 bases between. Germline V CDR1 and CDR2: SGHTA, FQGNSA. The CDR3 DNA is TGTGCCAGCAGCCCCCTACAGCAGCGCACAGATACGCAGTATTTT. Translating it yields CASSPLQQRTDTQYF.

Ten or more counts support this clonotype. This chain connects TRBV2 to TRBJ2-6; D is ambiguous. Looked up from germline, CDR1 is SNHLY and CDR2 is FYNNEI. The CDR3 loop spans 15 amino acids. V lost 7 bases to trimming and J lost 0 bases, with 10 bases between them. As DNA, the CDR3 is TGTGCCAGCACCCTCGGGTACTCTGGGGCCAACGTCCTGACTTTC. It specifies CASTLGYSGANVLTF.

This chain connects TRBV29-1 to TRBJ2-7; 7 bases map to TRBD1. Germline V gene data show CDR1 as SQVTM and CDR2 as ANQGSEA. The CDR3 contains 12 residues. Losses at the gene ends were 7 bases for V and 6 bases for J; bases not matched to a gene: 9. For the CDR3, the DNA is TGCAGCGCCCGCAGGGGGTCGTCCGAGCAGTACTTC. Its protein product is CSARRGSSEQYF.

As DNA, the CDR3 is TGTGCCAGCAGCCAAGTCCCAGCCCTCGAGCAGTACTTC. Its protein product is CASSQVPALEQYF. The chain recombines TRBV3-1 with TRBJ2-7, with D hard to call. The germline V gene encodes CDR1 LGHDT and CDR2 YNNKEL (reference sequence). Deletions cut 1 base from V and 6 bases from J, with 10 bases between. CDR3 length: 13 amino acids.

This clonotype occurred many times. J is TRBJ2-2 and V is TRBV9, with D possibly being TRBD2 (5 bases). The CDR3 has 13 amino acids. The V gene's germline CDR1 is SGDLS and CDR2 YYNGEE. Trimming stripped 3 bases from V and 5 bases from J, with 8 bases between. DNA for the CDR3: TGTGCCAGCAGCGAGGGAGATACCGGGGAGCTGTTTTTT. It encodes CASSEGDTGELFF.

This clonotype was counted between two and nine times. The V gene is TRBV20-1, the J gene TRBJ1-1, with 7 bases matching TRBD1. The CDR3 covers 15 residues. Germline V lookup: CDR1 DFQATT, CDR2 SNEGSKA (reference sequence). V shed 3 bases and J 5 bases; nucleotides not matched to a gene: 12. The CDR3 DNA sequence: TGCAGTGCTAGTTCGCCGACAGGGAGGGATACTGAAGCTTTCTTT. Protein sequence: CSASSPTGRDTEAFF.

This clonotype has a count of ten or more. The chain links TRBV6-5 to TRBJ2-1, with 10 bases fitting TRBD2. The CDR3 sequence is 16 residues long. J gave up 8 bases and V 0 bases, and 7 bases lay outside the gene matches. Germline CDR1 reads MNHEY; CDR2 reads SVGAGI. CDR3 in DNA: TGTGCCAGCAGTTACTCTCGGCTAGCGGGAGTAGATGAGCAGTTCTTC. Translation gives CASSYSRLAGVDEQFF.

This clonotype appeared many times. Given the absence of the conserved phenylalanine or tryptophan at the CDR3 end, a read error is likely. The rearrangement joins TRBV15 to TRBJ2-7; the D gene is possibly TRBD1 (6 bases). Germline-derived CDR1 and CDR2 are LNHNV and YYDKDF (reference sequence). This CDR3 comprises 14 residues. Between the trimmed V and J ends, which lost 5 bases and 3 bases, there was a span of 14 bases. The CDR3 nucleotides read TGTGCCACCAGCCCAACAGGGAGTAGCTACGAGCAGTACATC. Its translation: CATSPTGSSYEQYI.

The chain links TRBV28 to TRBJ1-4, with 8 bases matching TRBD1. The CDR3 covers 14 residues. V was clipped by 6 bases and J by 4 bases; unmatched bases: 4. Germline CDR1 is MDHEN and CDR2 is SYDVKM. CDR3 residues: CASREGQVNEKLFF. DNA for the CDR3: TGTGCCAGCAGAGAGGGACAGGTTAATGAAAAACTGTTTTTT.

This clonotype was seen at least ten times. The rearrangement links TRBV7-8 to TRBJ2-7; 9 nucleotides match TRBD1. This CDR3 is built from 15 residues. Germline CDR1 SGHVS, CDR2 FQNEAQ. V trimming: 1 base; J trimming: 2 bases; junction bases outside the gene matches: 3. CDR3 nucleotide sequence: TGTGCCAGCAGCTTAGATGGGACAGGGCCCTACGAGCAGTACTTC. It is translated as CASSLDGTGPYEQYF.

The CDR3 sequence: CASGTGTGAGEQYF. In DNA form, the CDR3 reads TGCGCCAGCGGCACCGGGACAGGGGCGGGGGAGCAGTACTTC. This chain uses TRBV5-1 with TRBJ2-7, with TRBD1 matching over 10 bases. Germline lookup yields CDR1 SGHRS and CDR2 YFSETQ. With 7 bases clipped from V and 7 bases from J, the junction kept 11 bases outside the gene matches. The CDR3 is made up of 14 amino acids.

CDR3 nucleotides: TGTGCCAGCAGCTTAAGCCCTCTAGGCAGCTCCCACACAGATACGCAGTATTTT. The encoded protein is CASSLSPLGSSHTDTQYF. The chain links TRBV7-2 to TRBJ2-3; D remains ambiguous. Looked up from germline, CDR1 is SGHTA and CDR2 is FQGNSA. Trimming shortened V by 2 bases and J by 2 bases, and 20 bases separated the two germline ends. There are 18 residues in the CDR3.